This T cell receptor (beta chain) was documented in a study of T cell clonotyping in hematopoietic cell transplantation. Only in-frame clones appear in the TCRdb table, and some are missing; sequencing was by immunoSEQ multiplex PCR. Found here are some 29,000 clones, around 80% of them singletons; the top ten hold less than 7%. Time point indicated: recipient sample about 28 days before transplant, after cytoreduction. The specimen comprised peripheral blood mononuclear cells, sampled before stem cell transplant. The clonotype was recovered from a woman between 25 and 40 years old with chronic myeloid leukemia. Some clones in this sample may be carry-over from other donors' samples.

This CDR3 reads CASSPRPLAPYEQYF. The CDR3 region has the DNA TGTGCCAGCAGCCCCCGCCCCCTAGCCCCCTACGAGCAGTACTTC. This chain connects TRBV7-9 to TRBJ2-7; the D gene is possibly TRBD2 (5 bases). The CDR3 is 15 residues long. From germline, CDR1 is SEHNR and CDR2 FQNEAQ (reference sequence). Deletions cut 5 bases from V and 2 bases from J, with 16 bases between.